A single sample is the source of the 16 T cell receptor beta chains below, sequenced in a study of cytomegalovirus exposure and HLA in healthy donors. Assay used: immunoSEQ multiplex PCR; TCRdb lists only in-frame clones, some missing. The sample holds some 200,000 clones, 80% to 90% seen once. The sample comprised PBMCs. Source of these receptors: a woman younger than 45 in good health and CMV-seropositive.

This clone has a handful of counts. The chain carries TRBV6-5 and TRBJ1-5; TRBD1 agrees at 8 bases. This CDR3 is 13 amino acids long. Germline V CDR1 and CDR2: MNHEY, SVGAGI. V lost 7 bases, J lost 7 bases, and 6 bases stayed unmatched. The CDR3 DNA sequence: TGTGCCAGCAAGGACAGGGAGGGCCAGCCCCAGCATTTT. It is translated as CASKDREGQPQHF.

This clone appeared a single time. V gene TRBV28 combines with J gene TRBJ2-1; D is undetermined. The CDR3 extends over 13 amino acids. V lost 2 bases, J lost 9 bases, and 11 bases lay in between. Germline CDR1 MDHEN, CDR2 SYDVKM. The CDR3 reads CASSLRGSVEQFF. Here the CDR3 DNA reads TGTGCCAGCAGTTTACGAGGATCGGTTGAGCAGTTCTTC.

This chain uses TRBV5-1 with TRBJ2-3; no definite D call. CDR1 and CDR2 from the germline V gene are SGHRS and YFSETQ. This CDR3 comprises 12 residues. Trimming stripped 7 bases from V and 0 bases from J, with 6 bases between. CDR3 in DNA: TGCGCCAGCCAGGAAAGCACAGATACGCAGTATTTT. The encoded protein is CASQESTDTQYF.

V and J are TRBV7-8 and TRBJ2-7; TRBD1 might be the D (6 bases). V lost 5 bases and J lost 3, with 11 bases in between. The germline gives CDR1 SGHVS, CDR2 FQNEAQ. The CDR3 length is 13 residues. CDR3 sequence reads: CASSTRTDYEQYF. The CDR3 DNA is TGTGCCAGCAGCACTCGGACAGACTACGAGCAGTACTTC.

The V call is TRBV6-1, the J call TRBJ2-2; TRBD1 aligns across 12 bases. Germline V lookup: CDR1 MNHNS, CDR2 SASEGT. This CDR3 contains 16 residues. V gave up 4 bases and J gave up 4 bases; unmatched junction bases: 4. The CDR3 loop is CASSVRDRGPTGELFF. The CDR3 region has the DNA TGTGCCAGCAGTGTCCGGGACAGGGGGCCCACCGGGGAGCTGTTTTTT.

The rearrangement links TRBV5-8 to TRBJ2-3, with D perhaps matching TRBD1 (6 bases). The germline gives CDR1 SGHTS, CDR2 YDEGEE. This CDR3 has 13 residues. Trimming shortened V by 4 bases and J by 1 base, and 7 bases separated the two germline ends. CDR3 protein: CASSPGGTDTQYF. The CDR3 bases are TGTGCCAGCAGCCCAGGGGGCACAGATACGCAGTATTTT.

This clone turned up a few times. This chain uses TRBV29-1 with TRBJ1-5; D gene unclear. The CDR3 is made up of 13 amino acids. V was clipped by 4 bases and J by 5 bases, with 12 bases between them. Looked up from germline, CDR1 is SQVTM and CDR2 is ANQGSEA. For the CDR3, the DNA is TGCAGCGTTGGTACGGGGTTCTATCAGCCCCAGCATTTT. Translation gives CSVGTGFYQPQHF.

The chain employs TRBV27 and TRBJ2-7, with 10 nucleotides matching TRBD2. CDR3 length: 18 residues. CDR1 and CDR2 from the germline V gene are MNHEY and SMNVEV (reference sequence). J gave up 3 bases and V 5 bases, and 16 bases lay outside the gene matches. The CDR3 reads CASSPTQQLAGIFYEQYF. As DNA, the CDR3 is TGTGCCAGCAGTCCCACCCAACAACTAGCGGGGATCTTCTACGAGCAGTACTTC.

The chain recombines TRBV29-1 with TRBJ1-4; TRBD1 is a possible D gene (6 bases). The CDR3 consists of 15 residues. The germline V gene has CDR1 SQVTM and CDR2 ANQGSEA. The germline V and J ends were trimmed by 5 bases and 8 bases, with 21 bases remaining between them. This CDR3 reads CSVFLTGNGWEKLFF. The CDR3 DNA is TGCAGCGTTTTCCTAACAGGGAACGGTTGGGAAAAACTGTTTTTT.

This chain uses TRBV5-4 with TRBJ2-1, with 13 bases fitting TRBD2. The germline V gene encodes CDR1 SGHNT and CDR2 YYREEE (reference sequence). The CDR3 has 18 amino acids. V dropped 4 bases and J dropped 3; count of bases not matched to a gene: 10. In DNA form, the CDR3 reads TGTGCCAGCAGCCCGATGGGGGGACTAGCGGGACTCTACAATGAGCAGTTCTTC. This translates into CASSPMGGLAGLYNEQFF.

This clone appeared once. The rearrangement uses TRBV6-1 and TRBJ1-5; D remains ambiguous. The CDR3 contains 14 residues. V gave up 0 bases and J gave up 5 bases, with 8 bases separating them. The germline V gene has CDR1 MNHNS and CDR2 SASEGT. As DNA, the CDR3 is TGTGCCAGCAGTGAAGCGCTGGCCTATCAGCCCCAGCATTTT. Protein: CASSEALAYQPQHF.

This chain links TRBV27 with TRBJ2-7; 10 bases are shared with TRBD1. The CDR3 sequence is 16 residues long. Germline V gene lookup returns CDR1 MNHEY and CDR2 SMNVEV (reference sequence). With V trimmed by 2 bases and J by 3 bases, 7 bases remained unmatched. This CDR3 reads CASSLIGQGVFYEQYF. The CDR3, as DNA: TGTGCCAGCAGTTTAATAGGACAGGGGGTTTTCTACGAGCAGTACTTC.

This CDR3 reads CASSPYGVPPYEQYF. The CDR3 coding sequence is TGTGCCAGCAGTCCGTACGGGGTCCCCCCGTACGAGCAGTACTTC. The chain has TRBV27 and TRBJ2-7, with D possibly being TRBD2 (5 bases). Deletions cut 5 bases from V and 4 bases from J, with 18 bases between. This CDR3 region has 15 residues. The germline CDR1 and CDR2 sequences are MNHEY and SMNVEV (reference sequence).

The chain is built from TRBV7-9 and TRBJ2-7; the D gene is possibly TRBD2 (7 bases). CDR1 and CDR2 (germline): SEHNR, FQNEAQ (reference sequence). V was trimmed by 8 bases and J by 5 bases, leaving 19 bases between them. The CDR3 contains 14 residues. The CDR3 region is CASVPGTGGHEQYF. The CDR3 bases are TGTGCCAGCGTACCCGGGACGGGGGGCCACGAGCAGTACTTC.

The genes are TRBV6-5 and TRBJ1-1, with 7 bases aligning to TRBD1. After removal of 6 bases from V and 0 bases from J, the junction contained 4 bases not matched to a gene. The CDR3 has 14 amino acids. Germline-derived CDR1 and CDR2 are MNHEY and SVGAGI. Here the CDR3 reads CASRAGGMNTEAFF. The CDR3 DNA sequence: TGTGCCAGCAGGGCAGGGGGGATGAACACTGAAGCTTTCTTT.

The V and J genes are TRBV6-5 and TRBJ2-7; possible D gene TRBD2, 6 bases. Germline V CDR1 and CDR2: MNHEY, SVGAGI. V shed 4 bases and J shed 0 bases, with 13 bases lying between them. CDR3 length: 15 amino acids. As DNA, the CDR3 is TGTGCCAGCAGTTCCCTCCTTAGCGGCTCCTACGAGCAGTACTTC. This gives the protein CASSSLLSGSYEQYF.